These 10 T cell receptor beta chains share one sample of origin, sequenced in a study of T-cell memory formation after mild COVID-19. TCRdb re-derived calls from the 5' RACE reads in MiXCR, one entry per CDR3 protein. The sample includes approximately 570,000 distinct CDR3 sequences, more than 15% seen only once; the top ten take around 13%. What was sequenced was PBMCs or a T cell subset sorted from them (not recorded which). Receptor source: an adult woman who had mild COVID-19 (a few samples of this study predate the infection). Cell type and time point are not known.

The chain recombines TRBV4-1 with TRBJ1-1; tentative D call: TRBD1 (5 bases). Germline lookup yields CDR1 MGHRA and CDR2 YSYEKL. The V end lost 6 bases, the J end lost 5 bases, and 13 bases lay between the germline ends. This CDR3 has 13 amino acids. The CDR3, as DNA: TGCGCCAGCAGAATGGACGGGGGAACTGAAGCTTTCTTT. It specifies CASRMDGGTEAFF.

The chain links TRBV7-6 to TRBJ2-5, with 9 bases that match TRBD2. Germline V CDR1 and CDR2: SGHVS, FNYEAQ. The CDR3 has 14 amino acids. Trimming cost V 11 bases and J 3 bases; bases outside gene matches: 10. CDR3 sequence: CAPHAGGPEETQYF. The CDR3 nucleotides are TGTGCCCCACATGCGGGGGGGCCCGAAGAGACCCAGTACTTC.

This clonotype has a handful of counts. The DNA of the CDR3 is TGTGCCAGTAGTATGGATATACTGAACACTGAAGCTTTCTTT. Its protein is CASSMDILNTEAFF. V and J are TRBV19 and TRBJ1-1; no clear D gene. CDR1 is LNHDA, CDR2 SQIVND, per germline (reference sequence). Trimming took 3 bases from V and 0 from J, leaving 8 bases between them. The CDR3 spans 14 residues.

Written as DNA, the CDR3 is TGTGCCAGCAGTTTACCCCCCAGGGGCCTAGATTATAGCACAGATACGCAGTATTTT. This codes for CASSLPPRGLDYSTDTQYF. V and J are TRBV12-3 or TRBV12-4 and TRBJ2-3, with D maybe TRBD1 (6 bases). The CDR3 length is 19 residues. With 2 bases removed from V and 0 bases from J, the gap between germline ends came to 21 bases.

This clonotype was observed a handful of times. The chain recombines TRBV19 with TRBJ1-5, with a tentative D call TRBD1 (5 bases). This CDR3 is 13 amino acids long. V was shortened by 7 bases and J by 4 bases, with 11 bases between the two germline ends. Germline CDR1 and CDR2: LNHDA and SQIVND (reference sequence). CDR3 DNA: TGTGCCAGTATGAATCGGGGGAATCAGCCCCAGCATTTT. Protein: CASMNRGNQPQHF.

This chain links TRBV6-6 with TRBJ1-2; D is undetermined. V lost 10 bases and J 4 bases, leaving 13 bases between the germline ends. The CDR3 sequence is 12 residues long. Per germline, CDR1 MNHNY and CDR2 SVGAGI (reference sequence). CDR3 protein: CAIRSGSYGYTF. In nucleotides, the CDR3 is TGTGCCATCCGGTCTGGTTCCTATGGCTACACCTTC.

The chain couples TRBV15 to TRBJ2-3; the D gene could be TRBD1 or TRBD2 (6 bases each). The V gene's germline CDR1 is LNHNV and CDR2 YYDKDF (reference sequence). The CDR3 consists of 15 residues. V was shortened by 8 bases and J by 3 bases, with 18 bases between the two germline ends. Here the CDR3 reads CATRSPGAGTDTQYF. CDR3 nucleotide sequence: TGTGCCACCCGATCCCCGGGGGCCGGAACAGATACGCAGTATTTT. The full variable domain, its missing parts supplied by reference TRBV15 and TRBJ2-3, is DAMVIQNPRYQVTQFGKPVTLSCSQTLNHNVMYWYQQKSSQAPKLLFHYYDKDFNNEADTPDNFQSRRPNTSFCFLDIRSPGLGDTAMYLCATRSPGAGTDTQYFGPGTRLTVL.

J is TRBJ2-1 and V is TRBV5-1; 11 nucleotides line up with TRBD2. Germline CDR1 and CDR2: SGHRS and YFSETQ. J gave up 3 bases and V 3 bases, and 2 bases lay outside the gene matches. CDR3 length equals 15 residues. The CDR3 DNA follows: TGCGCCAGCAGCTGGACTAGCGGGTTCTACAATGAGCAGTTCTTC. This translates into CASSWTSGFYNEQFF.

Only a few counts were recorded for this clonotype. The rearrangement joins TRBV7-8 to TRBJ2-7; TRBD1 might be the D (6 bases). Trimming pared 5 bases from V and 2 bases from J, leaving 13 bases between. CDR3 length: 14 amino acids. The germline gives CDR1 SGHVS, CDR2 FQNEAQ. CDR3 sequence (DNA): TGTGCCAGCAGCCCTAAACGGACAGCCTACGAGCAGTACTTC. Translating gives CASSPKRTAYEQYF.

This clonotype has only a few counts. CDR3 region: CSAWDRGGSEQYF. CDR3 in DNA: TGCAGCGCCTGGGACAGGGGGGGTAGCGAGCAGTACTTC. The chain is built from TRBV29-1 and TRBJ2-7; 11 nucleotides line up with TRBD1. The CDR3 runs 13 residues. V trimming: 7 bases; J trimming: 6 bases; junction bases outside the gene matches: 8. Germline loops: CDR1 SQVTM, CDR2 ANQGSEA.